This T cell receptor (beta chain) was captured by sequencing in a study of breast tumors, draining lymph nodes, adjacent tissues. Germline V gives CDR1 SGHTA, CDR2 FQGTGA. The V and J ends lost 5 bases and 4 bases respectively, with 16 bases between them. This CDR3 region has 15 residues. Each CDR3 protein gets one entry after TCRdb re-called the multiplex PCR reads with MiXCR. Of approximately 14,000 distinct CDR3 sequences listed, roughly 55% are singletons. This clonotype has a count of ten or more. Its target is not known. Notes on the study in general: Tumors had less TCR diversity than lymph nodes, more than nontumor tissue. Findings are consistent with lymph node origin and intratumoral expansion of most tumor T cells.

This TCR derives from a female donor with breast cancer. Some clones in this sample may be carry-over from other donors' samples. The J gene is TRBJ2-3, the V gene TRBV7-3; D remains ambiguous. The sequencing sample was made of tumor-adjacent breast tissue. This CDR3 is CASSLAASLSDTQYF. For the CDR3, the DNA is TGTGCCAGCAGCCTGGCGGCTAGTTTATCAGATACGCAGTATTTT.